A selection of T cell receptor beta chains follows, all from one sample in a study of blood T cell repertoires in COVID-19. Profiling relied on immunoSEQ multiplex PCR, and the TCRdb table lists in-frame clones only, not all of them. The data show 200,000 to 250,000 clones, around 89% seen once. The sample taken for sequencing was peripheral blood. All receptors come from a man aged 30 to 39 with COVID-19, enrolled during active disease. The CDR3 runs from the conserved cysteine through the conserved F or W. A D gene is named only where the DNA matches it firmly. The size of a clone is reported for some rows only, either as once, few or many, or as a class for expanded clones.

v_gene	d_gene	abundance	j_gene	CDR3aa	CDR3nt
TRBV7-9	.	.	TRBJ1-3	CASSSRTGFSGNTIYF	TGTGCCAGCAGCTCGCGAACAGGGTTCTCTGGAAACACCATATATTTT
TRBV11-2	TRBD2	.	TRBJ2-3	CASSLRRSGGATDTQYF	TGTGCCAGCAGCTTAAGGAGGTCGGGGGGAGCCACAGATACGCAGTATTTT
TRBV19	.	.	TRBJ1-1	CASSRLGGNTEAFF	TGTGCCAGTAGTCGCCTCGGGGGGAACACTGAAGCTTTCTTT
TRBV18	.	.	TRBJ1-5	CASSPQGGARRDQPQHF	TGTGCCAGCTCACCCCAGGGAGGGGCCCGCCGCGATCAGCCCCAGCATTTT
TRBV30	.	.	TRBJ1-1	CAWSLDRNTEAFF	TGTGCCTGGAGTCTGGACAGGAACACTGAAGCTTTCTTT
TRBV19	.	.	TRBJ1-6	CASSRRTLSSYNSPLHF	TGTGCCAGTAGTCGACGGACTTTAAGCTCCTATAATTCACCCCTCCACTTT
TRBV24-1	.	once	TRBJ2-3	CATSDTRGPGDTQYF	TGTGCCACCAGTGATACGCGCGGCCCCGGAGATACGCAGTATTTT
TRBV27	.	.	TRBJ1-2	CASSLRQGIYYGYTF	TGTGCCAGCAGTTTAAGGCAGGGAATATACTATGGCTACACCTTC
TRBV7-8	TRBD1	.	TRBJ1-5	CASSQGQYSNQPQHF	TGTGCCAGCAGCCAGGGACAGTATAGCAATCAGCCCCAGCATTTT
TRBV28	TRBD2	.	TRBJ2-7	CASSSASGKGSYEQYF	TGTGCCAGCAGTTCGGCTAGCGGTAAGGGCTCCTACGAGCAGTACTTC
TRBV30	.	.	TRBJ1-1	CAWSTDSEAFF	TGTGCCTGGAGTACAGACAGTGAAGCTTTCTTT
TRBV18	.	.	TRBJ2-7	CASSPLTTGAYEQYF	TGTGCCAGCTCACCTCTAACGACAGGAGCCTACGAGCAGTACTTC
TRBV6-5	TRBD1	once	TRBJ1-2	CASSTTGPLYGYTF	TGTGCCAGCAGCACGACAGGGCCCCTTTATGGCTACACCTTC
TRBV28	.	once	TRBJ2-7	CASAGPQGLYEQYF	TGTGCCAGCGCCGGTCCCCAGGGACTCTACGAGCAGTACTTC
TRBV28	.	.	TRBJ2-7	CASSSSGAVIYEQYF	TGTGCCAGCAGTTCTAGTGGGGCGGTTATCTACGAGCAGTACTTC
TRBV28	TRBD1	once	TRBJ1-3	CASTSRGFAGNTIYF	TGTGCCAGCACCTCCAGGGGGTTCGCTGGAAACACCATATATTTT
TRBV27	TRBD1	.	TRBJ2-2	CASSYGTGGGELFF	TGTGCCAGCAGTTATGGGACAGGCGGCGGGGAGCTGTTTTTT
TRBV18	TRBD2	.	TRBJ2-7	CASTNGGTSYEQYF	TGTGCCAGCACAAACGGGGGGACCTCCTACGAGCAGTACTTC
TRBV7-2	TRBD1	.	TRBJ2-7	CASSPRQGSWEQYF	TGTGCCAGCAGCCCTAGACAGGGGAGTTGGGAGCAGTACTTC
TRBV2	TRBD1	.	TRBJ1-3	CASSGTGGNTIYF	TGTGCCAGCAGTGGGACAGGAGGAAACACCATATATTTT
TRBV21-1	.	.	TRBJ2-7	CASSTGQRYEQYF	TGTGCCAGCAGCACGGGACAGCGCTACGAGCAGTACTTC
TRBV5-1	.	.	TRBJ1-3	CASSLQGQGSGNTIYF	TGCGCCAGCAGCCTCCAGGGTCAGGGGAGTGGAAACACCATATATTTT
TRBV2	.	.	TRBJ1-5	CASSEDSFSNQPQHF	TGTGCCAGCAGTGAAGACTCATTTAGCAATCAGCCCCAGCATTTT
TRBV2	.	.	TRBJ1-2	CASSEDSGAARYGYTF	TGTGCCAGCAGTGAGGATTCTGGGGCCGCCCGGTATGGCTACACCTTC
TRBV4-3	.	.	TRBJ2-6	CASSQDGSWASGANVLTF	TGCGCCAGCAGCCAAGATGGCTCTTGGGCTTCTGGGGCCAACGTCCTGACTTTC
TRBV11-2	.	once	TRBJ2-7	CASSPRQGTYEQYF	TGTGCCAGCAGCCCTCGGCAGGGGACCTACGAGCAGTACTTC
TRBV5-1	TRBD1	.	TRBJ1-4	CASSLGTARGKLFF	TGCGCCAGCAGCTTAGGGACGGCCAGGGGGAAACTGTTTTTT
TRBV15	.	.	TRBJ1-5	CATSFIRGNQPQHF	TGTGCCACCAGCTTTATCCGTGGCAATCAGCCCCAGCATTTT
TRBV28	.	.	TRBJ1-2	CASSYHGDRPNYGYTF	TGTGCCAGCAGTTACCACGGCGACAGGCCCAACTATGGCTACACCTTC
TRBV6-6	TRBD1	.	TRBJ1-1	CASSYEAAGGYTEAFF	TGTGCCAGCAGTTACGAAGCGGCAGGGGGCTACACTGAAGCTTTCTTT
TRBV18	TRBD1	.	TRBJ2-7	CASSLTSGTGSYEQYF	TGTGCCAGCTCACTCACTTCCGGGACAGGGTCCTACGAGCAGTACTTC
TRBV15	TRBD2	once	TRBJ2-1	CATSRIVSAGVGQFF	TGTGCCACCAGCAGAATCGTATCAGCGGGAGTGGGGCAGTTCTTC
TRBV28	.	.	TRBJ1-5	CASTFTGRNQPQHF	TGTGCCAGCACCTTCACCGGGAGGAATCAGCCCCAGCATTTT
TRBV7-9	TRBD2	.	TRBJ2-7	CASSLVAGGIYEQYF	TGTGCCAGCAGCTTAGTAGCGGGGGGTATCTACGAGCAGTACTTC
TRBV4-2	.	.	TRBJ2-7	CASSPYGGNYEQYF	TGTGCCAGCAGCCCGTACGGGGGTAACTACGAGCAGTACTTC
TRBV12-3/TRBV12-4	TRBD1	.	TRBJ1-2	CASSFGTVYGYTF	TGTGCCAGCAGCTTCGGGACAGTCTATGGCTACACCTTC
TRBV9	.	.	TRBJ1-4	CASSVVGGGGNEKLFF	TGTGCCAGCAGCGTAGTGGGGGGAGGTGGTAATGAAAAACTGTTTTTT
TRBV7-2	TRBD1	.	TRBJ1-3	CASSLAQGISGNTIYF	TGTGCCAGCAGCTTAGCACAGGGGATCTCTGGAAACACCATATATTTT
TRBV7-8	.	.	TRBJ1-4	CASSSLGAPPNEKLFF	TGTGCCAGCAGCTCACTTGGGGCTCCTCCTAATGAAAAACTGTTTTTT
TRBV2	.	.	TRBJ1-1	CASRPSGSAFF	TGTGCCAGCAGACCCTCGGGAAGTGCTTTCTTT
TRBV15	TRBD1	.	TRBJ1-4	CATSRDPPGGKEKLFF	TGTGCCACCAGCAGAGATCCGCCAGGGGGGAAAGAAAAACTGTTTTTT
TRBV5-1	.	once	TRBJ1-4	CASSPVGSNEKLFF	TGCGCCAGCAGCCCCGTAGGGAGCAATGAAAAACTGTTTTTT
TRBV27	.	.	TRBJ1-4	CASSLGSNEKLFF	TGTGCCAGCAGTTTAGGCAGTAATGAAAAACTGTTTTTT
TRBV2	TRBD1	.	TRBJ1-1	CASSRQGANTEAFF	TGTGCCAGCAGCCGACAGGGGGCCAACACTGAAGCTTTCTTT
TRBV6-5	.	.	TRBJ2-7	CASSYQMRSEKYF	TGTGCCAGCAGTTACCAGATGAGGTCGGAGAAGTACTTC
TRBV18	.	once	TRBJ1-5	CASAGTSYSNQPQHF	TGTGCCAGCGCCGGGACATCGTATAGCAATCAGCCCCAGCATTTT
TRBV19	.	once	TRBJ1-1	CASLSFWETEAFF	TGTGCCAGCCTAAGCTTTTGGGAGACTGAAGCTTTCTTT
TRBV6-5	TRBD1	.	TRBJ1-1	CASSPRQGYTEAFF	TGTGCCAGCAGTCCTCGACAGGGGTACACTGAAGCTTTCTTT
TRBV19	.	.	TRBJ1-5	CASERTVNQPQHF	TGTGCCAGCGAAAGGACAGTTAATCAGCCCCAGCATTTT
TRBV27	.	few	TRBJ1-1	CASSLVREAFF	TGTGCCAGCAGTTTAGTGAGAGAAGCTTTCTTT
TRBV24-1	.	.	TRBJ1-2	CATSDSVYGYTF	TGTGCCACCAGTGATTCTGTCTATGGCTACACCTTC
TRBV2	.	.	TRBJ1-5	CASSEVVGVSNQPQHF	TGTGCCAGCAGTGAAGTCGTAGGGGTTAGCAATCAGCCCCAGCATTTT
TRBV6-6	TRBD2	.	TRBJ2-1	CASSFGTSGDEQFF	TGTGCCAGCAGTTTCGGGACTAGCGGCGATGAGCAGTTCTTC
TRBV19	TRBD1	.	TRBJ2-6	CASSPVGQANSGANVLTF	TGTGCCAGTAGCCCTGTAGGACAGGCTAACTCTGGGGCCAACGTCCTGACTTTC